This T cell receptor (beta chain) stems from a study of shared clonotypes between healthy human individuals. Trimming left V 5 bases short and J 3 bases short, with 14 bases between. The CDR3 runs to 14 residues. CDR1 and CDR2 from the germline V gene are MDHEN and SYDVKM. Assay runs were performed at deep level. Genomic DNA of each subset was evenly split across several immunoSEQ plates. Unsorted PBMC contributed 250 to 300 ng DNA, roughly 30,000 T cell genomes, to each replicate PCR. Authors' analysis steps: Junction-only immunoSEQ data arrived without quality scores, meaning filtering differed. Repertoires were generated with immunoSEQ multiplex PCR, while TCRdb's copy carries only in-frame clones and drops some. Clonal size and the V and J genes are those of that table, whereas D and trimming came from the DNA. The sample gives 550,000 to 600,000 clones, roughly 79% of which show up once; approximately 12% is in the top ten.

This receptor was identified in a woman in her thirties or forties in good health. Some clones in this sample may be carry-over from other donors' samples. V is TRBV28 and J is TRBJ2-7, with D unresolved. The sample consisted of PBMCs. The CDR3 sequence is CASSTDPWSYEQYF. The DNA for the CDR3 is TGTGCCAGCAGTACGGATCCTTGGAGCTACGAGCAGTACTTC. Combining the CDR3 with reference TRBV28 and TRBJ2-7 gives the whole variable domain DVKVTQSSRYLVKRTGEKVFLECVQDMDHENMFWYRQDPGLGLRLIYFSYDVKMKEKGDIPEGYSVSREKKERFSLILESASTNQTSMYLCASSTDPWSYEQYFGPGTRLTVT.